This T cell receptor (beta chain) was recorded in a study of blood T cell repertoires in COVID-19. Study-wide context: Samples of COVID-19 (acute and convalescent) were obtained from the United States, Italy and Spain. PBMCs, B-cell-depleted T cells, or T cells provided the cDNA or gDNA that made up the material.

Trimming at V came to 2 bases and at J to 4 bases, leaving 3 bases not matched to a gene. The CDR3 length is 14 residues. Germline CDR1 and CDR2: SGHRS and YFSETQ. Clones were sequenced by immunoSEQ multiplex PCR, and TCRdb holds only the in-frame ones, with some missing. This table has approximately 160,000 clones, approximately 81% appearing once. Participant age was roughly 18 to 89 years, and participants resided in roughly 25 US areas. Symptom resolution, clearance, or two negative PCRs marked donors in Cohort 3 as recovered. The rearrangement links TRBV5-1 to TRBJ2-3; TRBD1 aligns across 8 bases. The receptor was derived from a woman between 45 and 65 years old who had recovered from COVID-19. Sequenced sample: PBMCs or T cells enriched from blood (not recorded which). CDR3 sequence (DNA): TGCGCCAGCAGCTTCGGACAGGGAGCAGATACGCAGTATTTT. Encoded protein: CASSFGQGADTQYF.